This TCR beta chain originates from a study of blood T cells in healthy people across ages (dated by TCRdb to between 2015 and 2017). About the investigation overall: In model experiments, template switching captured roughly one uniquely barcoded TCR beta cDNA molecule for every two T cells. For two donors (one aged 18 to 30 and one aged 80 or older), the study analyzed two additional independent replicas of 1 million unique cDNA reads from the same blood draw. The donors were split into four age groups: young (average approximately 16 years), middle-aged (39), aged (62) and long-lived (roughly 77). Donors of different ages were randomly distributed across sequencing lanes to avoid experimental bias. To track age-related changes in TCR beta repertoire diversity, the study relied on deep sequencing normalized with unique cDNA molecular identifiers. Overall results and qualifications from the work: As age increased, observed TCR beta diversity per million T cells dropped in a roughly linear way, and a significant reduction was already evident by age roughly 40. Since profiling was done on bulk unsorted PBMCs, naive and antigen-experienced compartments could not be conclusively compared. The CMV infection status of donors was not known, potentially confounding age-related changes in expanded clonotypes. Estimates of total diversity from one million sequenced T cells were regarded as lower bounds and underestimates. Compared with the aged group, the long-lived group had more naive CD4+ T cells, fewer expanded clones and increased TCR diversity, a pattern suggesting age selection. A strong correlation was found between observed TCR beta diversity and the percentage of naive T cells measured by flow cytometry.

Libraries were made using 5' RACE. The instrument given in TCRdb is Illumina HiSeq 2500. A second 7 to 11 cycle PCR used a sample-barcoded 5' primer and a J-beta primer mix. Each TCR beta cDNA molecule received a unique molecular identifier from a template-switch 5' adaptor carrying 12 random nucleotides. At least 2.5 million CDR3-containing paired-end reads were obtained from each sample. First-strand cDNA synthesis was performed from all RNA using the Mint cDNA synthesis kit, with priming by a TRBC-specific oligonucleotide. Following uracil-DNA glycosylase treatment, a first 18-cycle PCR with universal primers M1SS and BC2_uni_R was performed on all cDNA. Regarding the original processing steps: For normalization, 1 million high-quality reads, each with a distinct molecular identifier, were randomly selected from each sample. Reads sharing molecular identifiers were discarded rather than binned into consensus sequences. MiTCR, with a Q25 quality threshold and the strictest error-elimination algorithm, was used for CDR3 identification, clonotype clustering and error correction. A nonparametric unseen species model with Euler transformation was used to estimate lower-bound total TCR beta diversity. TCRdb took the public reads, trimmed them with fastp at Q25, ran MiXCR for clone calling and kept in-frame beta chains. One record per CDR3 amino acid sequence lists the most common genes and DNA. Clone size and V and J calls follow TCRdb, not the original study. The sample has about 1,600,000 distinct CDR3 sequences on record, around 39% of them singletons. The ten most abundant clones make up less than 8% of the sample.

With regard to this clonotype: Its specific antigen is unknown. The input lacks base qualities; no much larger clone sits a single base away.

The approximately 39 donors, aged roughly 6 to 95 years, were systemically healthy Caucasian individuals from Russia. Roughly 9.5 milliliters of peripheral blood were drawn from each donor into EDTA-treated Vacutainer tubes. Ficoll-Paque density-gradient centrifugation was used to isolate PBMCs, with at least 6 million obtained per sample. Total RNA was extracted from PBMCs with Trizol reagent, with at least 5.5 micrograms obtained per sample. The percentages of naive CD45RAhigh/CD27high T cells were determined by flow cytometry on a PBMC aliquot from every donor. The sequenced material came from blood. The receptor comes from a woman aged 18 to 35 in good health.

The nucleotide sequence reads TGTGCCAGCAGTGACCGAACCTATGGCTACACCTTC. Its protein reads: CASSDRTYGYTF. Here the chain combines TRBV2 and TRBJ1-2, with an unclear D gene assignment. From the cysteine through the phenylalanine, the CDR3 covers 12 amino acids. The CDR3 DNA has 36 bases and is translated from base 1. CDR1 and CDR2 (SNHLY, FYNNEI) derive from the germline V gene. Cut back by 3 bases and 4 bases, the V and J ends lie 6 bases apart.